This T cell receptor beta chain appears in the sequencing data of a study of blood T cell repertoires in COVID-19. Study information: PBMCs, B-cell-depleted T cells, or T cells provided the cDNA or gDNA that made up the material.

Germline values: CDR1 SGHRS, CDR2 YFSETQ. The CDR3 covers 18 residues. The V and J ends lost 4 bases and 7 bases, in that order; junction bases with no gene match: 22. The assay was immunoSEQ multiplex PCR, and TCRdb's table has in-frame clones only and misses some. The repertoire has roughly 290,000 clones, around 90% of them found once; the top ten carry 1.5% to 2%. This TCR came from a woman aged 35 to 49 who had recovered from COVID-19. Sequencing was performed on PBMCs or T cells enriched from blood (not recorded which). V and J are TRBV5-1 and TRBJ2-7, with 8 bases matching TRBD2. The CDR3 is CASSPLATLRGGGGEQYF. The CDR3 DNA reads TGCGCCAGCAGCCCACTAGCCACTCTCCGGGGGGGCGGAGGTGAGCAGTACTTC. The variable domain in full, completed from reference TRBV5-1 and TRBJ2-7, reads KAGVTQTPRYLIKTRGQQVTLSCSPISGHRSVSWYQQTPGQGLQFLFEYFSETQRNKGNFPGRFSGRQFSNSRSEMNVSTLELGDSALYLCASSPLATLRGGGGEQYFGPGTRLTVT.